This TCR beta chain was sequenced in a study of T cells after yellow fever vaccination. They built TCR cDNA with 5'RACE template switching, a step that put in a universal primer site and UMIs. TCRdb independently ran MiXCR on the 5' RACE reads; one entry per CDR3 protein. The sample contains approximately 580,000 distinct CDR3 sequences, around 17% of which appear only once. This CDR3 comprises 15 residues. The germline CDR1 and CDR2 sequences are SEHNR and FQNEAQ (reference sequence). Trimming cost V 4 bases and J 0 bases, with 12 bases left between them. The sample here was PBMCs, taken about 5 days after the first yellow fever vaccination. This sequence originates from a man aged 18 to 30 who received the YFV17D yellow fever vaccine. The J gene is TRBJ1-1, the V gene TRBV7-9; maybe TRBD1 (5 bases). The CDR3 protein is CASSYRGGVNTEAFF. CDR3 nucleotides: TGTGCCAGCAGCTACCGGGGGGGTGTGAACACTGAAGCTTTCTTT.